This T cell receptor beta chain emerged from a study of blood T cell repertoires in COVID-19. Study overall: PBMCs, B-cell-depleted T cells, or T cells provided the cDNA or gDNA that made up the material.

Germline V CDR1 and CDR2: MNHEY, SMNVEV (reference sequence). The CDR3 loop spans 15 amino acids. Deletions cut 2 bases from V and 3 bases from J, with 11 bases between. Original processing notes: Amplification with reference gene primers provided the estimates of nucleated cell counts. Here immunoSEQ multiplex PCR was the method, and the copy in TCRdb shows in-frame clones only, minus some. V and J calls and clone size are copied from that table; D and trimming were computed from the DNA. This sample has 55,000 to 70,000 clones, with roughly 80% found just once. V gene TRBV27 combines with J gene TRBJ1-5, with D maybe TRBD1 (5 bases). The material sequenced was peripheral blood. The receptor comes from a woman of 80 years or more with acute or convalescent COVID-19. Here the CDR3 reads CASSLGGLANQPQHF. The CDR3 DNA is TGTGCCAGCAGTTTAGGGGGACTAGCCAATCAGCCCCAGCATTTT.